Following are 2 T cell receptor beta chains from one sample sequenced in a study of T cell repertoires and HLA-DP antigens. TCRdb keeps only in-frame clones here, not all; method: immunoSEQ multiplex PCR. The repertoire holds roughly 73,000 clones, with about four fifths as singletons. Their antigens are not known. The sequenced sample was CD4+ T cells from PBMCs. The receptors were gathered from a man aged 55 to 70 in good health and CMV-seronegative.

The chain uses TRBV6-6 and TRBJ1-6; possible D gene TRBD1, 5 bases. Germline assignment: CDR1 MNHNY and CDR2 SVGAGI (reference sequence). Trimming took off 11 bases at V and 6 bases at J, with 14 bases between the two ends. CDR3 size: 13 residues. The CDR3 nucleotides are TGTGCCCATGGGGGGGGTTCTAATTCACCCCTCCACTTT. This sequence encodes CAHGGGSNSPLHF.

The rearrangement links TRBV5-1 to TRBJ1-4, with TRBD1 matching 9 bases. Losses at the gene ends were 4 bases for V and 10 bases for J; bases not matched to a gene: 11. CDR1 is SGHRS and CDR2 is YFSETQ in the germline V gene. The CDR3 contains 15 residues. The CDR3 DNA follows: TGCGCCAGCAGCCCAACAGGGGGCGCTTCGGGAAAACTGTTTTTT. This gives the protein CASSPTGGASGKLFF.